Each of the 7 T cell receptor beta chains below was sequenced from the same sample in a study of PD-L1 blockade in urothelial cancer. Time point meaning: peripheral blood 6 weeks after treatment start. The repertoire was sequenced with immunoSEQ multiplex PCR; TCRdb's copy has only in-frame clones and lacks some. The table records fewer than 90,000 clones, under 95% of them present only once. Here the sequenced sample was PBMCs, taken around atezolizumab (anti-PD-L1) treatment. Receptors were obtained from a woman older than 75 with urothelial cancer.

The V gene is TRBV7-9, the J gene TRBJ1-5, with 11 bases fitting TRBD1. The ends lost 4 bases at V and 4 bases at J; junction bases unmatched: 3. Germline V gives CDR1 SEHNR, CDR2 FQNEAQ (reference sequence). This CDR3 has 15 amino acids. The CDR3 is CASSSGTGGNQPQHF. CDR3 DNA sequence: TGTGCCAGCAGCTCCGGGACAGGGGGAAATCAGCCCCAGCATTTT.

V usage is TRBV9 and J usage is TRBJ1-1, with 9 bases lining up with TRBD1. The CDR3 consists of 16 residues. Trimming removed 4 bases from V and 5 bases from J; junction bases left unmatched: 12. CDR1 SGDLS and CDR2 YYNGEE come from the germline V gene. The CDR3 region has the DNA TGTGCCAGCAGCAGGGACAGGGTTGGTGGATGGACTGAAGCTTTCTTT. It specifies CASSRDRVGGWTEAFF.

The CDR3 protein is CASSPGTGGRGEKLFF. The CDR3, as DNA: TGCGCCAGCAGCCCCGGGACAGGGGGCAGAGGGGAAAAACTGTTTTTT. This chain joins TRBV5-1 and TRBJ1-4; 12 nucleotides line up with TRBD1. The trim removed 4 bases at V and 8 bases at J, leaving 9 bases unmatched. The CDR3 loop spans 16 amino acids. Germline V gives CDR1 SGHRS, CDR2 YFSETQ.

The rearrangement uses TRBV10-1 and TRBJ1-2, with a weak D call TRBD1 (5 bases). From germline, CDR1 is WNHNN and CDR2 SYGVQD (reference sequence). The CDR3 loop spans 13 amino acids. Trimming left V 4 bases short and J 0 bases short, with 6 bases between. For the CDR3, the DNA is TGCGCCAGCAGTGGACAGTCTAACTATGGCTACACCTTC. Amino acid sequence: CASSGQSNYGYTF.

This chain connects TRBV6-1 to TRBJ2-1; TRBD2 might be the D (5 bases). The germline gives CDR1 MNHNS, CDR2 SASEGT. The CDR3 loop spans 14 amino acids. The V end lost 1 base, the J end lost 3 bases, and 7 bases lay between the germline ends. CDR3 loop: CASSEGTVYNEQFF. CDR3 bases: TGTGCCAGCAGTGAAGGGACTGTCTACAATGAGCAGTTCTTC.

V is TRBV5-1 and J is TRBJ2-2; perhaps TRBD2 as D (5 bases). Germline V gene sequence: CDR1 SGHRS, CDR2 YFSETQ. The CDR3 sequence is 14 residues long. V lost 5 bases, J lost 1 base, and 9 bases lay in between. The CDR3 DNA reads TGCGCCAGCAGTCGGGATCGGAACACCGGGGAGCTGTTTTTT. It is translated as CASSRDRNTGELFF.

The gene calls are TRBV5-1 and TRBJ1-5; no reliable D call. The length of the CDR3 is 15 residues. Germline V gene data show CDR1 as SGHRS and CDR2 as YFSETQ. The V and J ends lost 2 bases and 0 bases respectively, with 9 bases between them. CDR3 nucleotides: TGCGCCAGCAGCTTAGGCGGTGATAGCAATCAGCCCCAGCATTTT. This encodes CASSLGGDSNQPQHF.